This TCR beta chain comes out of a study of blood T cell repertoires in COVID-19. Background on the study: Spain, Italy and the United States supplied samples that represented acute and convalescent COVID-19.

The assay was immunoSEQ multiplex PCR, and TCRdb's table has in-frame clones only and misses some. The sample includes approximately 100,000 clones, approximately 91% of them seen just once. The CDR3 runs to 13 residues. Germline-derived CDR1 and CDR2 are MNHEY and SVGAGI. V shed 6 bases and J shed 8 bases, with 16 bases lying between them. The specimen sequenced was peripheral blood. The receptor comes from a human donor in a cohort sampled during active COVID-19. This chain connects TRBV6-5 to TRBJ1-2; no firm D call. CDR3 region: CASSSGISRGYTF. CDR3 nucleotide sequence: TGTGCCAGCAGCTCCGGGATTTCGAGGGGCTACACCTTC.